Included here is one TCR beta chain sequence, with context. This sample was taken from a study of blood T cell repertoires in COVID-19. Study summary: Sites across the United States, Italy and Spain contributed samples from acute and convalescent COVID-19. Sources were T cells, B-cell-depleted T cells, or PBMCs; the material itself was cDNA or gDNA.

Methods used by the authors: Reference gene primer amplification in the assay estimated nucleated cell counts. Profiled with immunoSEQ multiplex PCR; TCRdb holds only in-frame clones, not every one. V and J calls and clone size follow that table, whereas D and trimming were derived from the DNA. The sample shows about 400,000 clones, around 87% of them seen only once. Sequencing was performed on peripheral blood. This clonotype originated in a human donor in a cohort sampled during active COVID-19.

This CDR3 reads CASSSPGNTQYF. In nucleotides, the CDR3 is TGTGCCAGCAGTTCCCCAGGGAATACGCAGTATTTT. This sequence joins TRBV12-3 or TRBV12-4 and TRBJ2-3; maybe TRBD1 (5 bases). Trimming pared 4 bases from V and 7 bases from J, leaving 9 bases between. There are 12 residues in the CDR3.